Presented here are 29 T cell receptor beta chains from one specimen sequenced in a study of cytomegalovirus exposure and HLA in healthy donors. Primers: 60 Vbeta forward and 13 Jbeta reverse. TCRdb's table, derived via immunoSEQ multiplex PCR, lists solely in-frame clones and lacks some. The table for this sample gives around 78,000 clones. The material sequenced was PBMCs. These receptors were collected from a young man in good health and CMV-seropositive.

This sequence joins TRBV9 and TRBJ1-2; D perhaps matches TRBD1 (6 bases). The germline V gene has CDR1 SGDLS and CDR2 YYNGEE. Deletions cut 4 bases from V and 5 bases from J, with 12 bases between. This CDR3 comprises 13 residues. In nucleotides, the CDR3 is TGTGCCAGCAGCTTAGGGGGGACATATGGCTACACCTTC. Protein product: CASSLGGTYGYTF.

The gene calls are TRBV5-1 and TRBJ2-3; 7 nucleotides match TRBD2. With 0 bases clipped from V and 0 bases from J, the junction kept 4 bases outside the gene matches. This CDR3 spans 16 amino acids. Germline lookup yields CDR1 SGHRS and CDR2 YFSETQ. The CDR3 protein is CASSLDGGGSTDTQYF. In nucleotides, the CDR3 is TGCGCCAGCAGCTTGGACGGGGGAGGGAGCACAGATACGCAGTATTTT.

This chain links TRBV7-3 with TRBJ2-3; 9 positions agree with TRBD2. Germline trimming cut 1 base from V and 5 bases from J; bases unmatched to any gene: 10. Germline lookup yields CDR1 SGHTA and CDR2 FQGTGA. The CDR3 is 17 residues long. The CDR3 coding sequence is TGTGCCAGCAGCTTAAGTACGCGGGGGGGCGGTGAAGATACGCAGTATTTT. The encoded protein is CASSLSTRGGGEDTQYF.

The chain joins TRBV29-1 to TRBJ2-3, with D possibly being TRBD1 (5 bases). The V end was cut by 7 bases, the J end by 3 bases, with 11 bases between. This CDR3 spans 12 amino acids. The germline CDR1 and CDR2 sequences are SQVTM and ANQGSEA. In nucleotides, the CDR3 is TGCAGCGAAACCACAGGAACAGATACGCAGTATTTT. It specifies CSETTGTDTQYF.

The CDR3 DNA follows: TGTGCCAGCAGTGACGCCGGACAGTACACTGAAGCTTTCTTT. It encodes CASSDAGQYTEAFF. The chain recombines TRBV6-1 with TRBJ1-1, with D tentatively TRBD1 (6 bases). The CDR3 contains 14 residues. Germline V gene data show CDR1 as MNHNS and CDR2 as SASEGT. Trimming removed 3 bases at V and 3 bases at J, with 11 bases between.

This sequence joins TRBV10-2 and TRBJ1-4; D gene uncertain. This CDR3 is 14 amino acids long. V was trimmed by 6 bases and J by 0 bases, leaving 8 bases between them. CDR1 and CDR2 from the germline V gene are WSHSY and SAAADI. The CDR3 bases are TGCGCCAGCAGCCTCCGCGCAACTAATGAAAAACTGTTTTTT. It translates to CASSLRATNEKLFF.

The chain combines TRBV28 with TRBJ1-2, with D unclear. Trimming removed 2 bases at V and 6 bases at J, with 10 bases between. The CDR3 is 13 residues long. CDR1 is MDHEN and CDR2 is SYDVKM in the germline V gene. The CDR3, as DNA: TGTGCCAGCAGTTTAACCAAACGGGATGGCTACACCTTC. The encoded protein is CASSLTKRDGYTF.

The chain couples TRBV9 to TRBJ1-2, with D hard to call. Germline assignment: CDR1 SGDLS and CDR2 YYNGEE. There are 14 residues in the CDR3. V shed 6 bases and J shed 2 bases, with 14 bases lying between them. The CDR3 region has the DNA TGTGCCAGCACCCCGAGGGCTTACAACTATGGCTACACCTTC. It encodes CASTPRAYNYGYTF.

This rearrangement joins TRBV5-4 to TRBJ2-5; 9 bases agree with TRBD1. The end of the DNA fits TRBJ2-7 better, so the J call may be wrong. Germline V CDR1 and CDR2: SGHNT, YYREEE (reference sequence). The length of the CDR3 is 14 residues. The DNA of the CDR3 is TGTGCCAGCGGAACTTTGGACAGGGGCTACGAGCAGTACTTC. Protein product: CASGTLDRGYEQYF.

The chain combines TRBV27 with TRBJ2-2; maybe TRBD1 (6 bases). Trimming took off 1 base at V and 6 bases at J, with 12 bases between the two ends. The CDR3 runs to 15 residues. Germline lookup yields CDR1 MNHEY and CDR2 SMNVEV (reference sequence). The CDR3 region has the DNA TGTGCCAGCAGTTTATGGTCAGGGGCCCCCGGGGAGCTGTTTTTT. Amino acid sequence: CASSLWSGAPGELFF.

The genes are TRBV9 and TRBJ1-1; the D gene is possibly TRBD1 (5 bases). The ends were cut back, 7 bases at V and 5 bases at J, with 18 bases in the middle. CDR1 and CDR2 (germline): SGDLS, YYNGEE. This CDR3 comprises 14 residues. The CDR3 DNA follows: TGTGCCAGCGGAGTAGACAGCCAATGGACTGAAGCTTTCTTT. Its protein is CASGVDSQWTEAFF.

V and J are TRBV28 and TRBJ1-2, with D hard to call. CDR1 is MDHEN and CDR2 is SYDVKM in the germline V gene. The CDR3 is 13 amino acids. Trimming removed 3 bases from V and 4 bases from J, with 9 bases in between. The CDR3 DNA is TGTGCCAGCAGTTTCGGGAGAGGCTATGGCTACACCTTC. Its translation is CASSFGRGYGYTF.

This chain uses TRBV19 with TRBJ2-1; TRBD2 aligns across 8 bases. This CDR3 is built from 19 residues. J was trimmed by 7 bases and V by 5 bases; bases with no gene match: 22. Germline-derived CDR1 and CDR2 are LNHDA and SQIVND (reference sequence). The DNA for the CDR3 is TGTGCCAGTAGTTTATATAAGGGAGCTTCTAGCGGGCTTAGGAATGAGCAGTTCTTC. It is translated as CASSLYKGASSGLRNEQFF.

The chain recombines TRBV19 with TRBJ1-5; perhaps TRBD1 as D (5 bases). Germline V CDR1 and CDR2: LNHDA, SQIVND (reference sequence). The CDR3 spans 15 residues. V was clipped by 4 bases and J by 5 bases, with 15 bases between them. CDR3 loop: CASSTLRQGYQPQHF. CDR3 coding DNA: TGTGCCAGTAGTACCTTACGGCAGGGTTATCAGCCCCAGCATTTT.

The chain combines TRBV10-1 with TRBJ2-4; perhaps TRBD1 as D (6 bases). CDR1 is WNHNN, CDR2 SYGVQD, per germline (reference sequence). This CDR3 region has 12 residues. V shed 6 bases and J shed 9 bases, with 12 bases lying between them. The CDR3 DNA reads TGCGCCAGCAGCTACGACAGGACCATTCAGTACTTC. Its protein product is CASSYDRTIQYF.

V and J are TRBV10-3 and TRBJ2-3; a possible D gene is TRBD1 (7 bases). Trimming pared 10 bases from V and 0 bases from J, leaving 20 bases between. Germline CDR1 and CDR2: ENHRY and SYGVKD. The CDR3 extends over 16 amino acids. DNA for the CDR3: TGTGCCACCCGGAGGGACAGACCTACTAGCACAGATACGCAGTATTTT. Amino acids: CATRRDRPTSTDTQYF.

The V call is TRBV18, the J call TRBJ1-1; D is possibly TRBD1 (6 bases). The CDR3 contains 14 residues. Germline V CDR1 and CDR2: KGHSH, LQKENI. Trimming left V 8 bases short and J 4 bases short, with 17 bases between. CDR3 sequence reads: CASRKGGQGTEAFF. In nucleotides, the CDR3 is TGTGCCAGCCGAAAGGGGGGGCAGGGCACTGAAGCTTTCTTT.

The chain carries TRBV6-1 and TRBJ2-2; 9 bases match TRBD1. The CDR3 has 14 amino acids. The germline V gene encodes CDR1 MNHNS and CDR2 SASEGT. V dropped 4 bases and J dropped 3; count of bases not matched to a gene: 0. CDR3 residues: CASSGQGDTGELFF. The CDR3 coding sequence is TGTGCCAGCAGTGGACAGGGGGACACCGGGGAGCTGTTTTTT.

The chain joins TRBV5-1 to TRBJ1-1, with D unclear. There are 15 residues in the CDR3. Trimming shortened V by 0 bases and J by 6 bases, and 15 bases separated the two germline ends. In germline, CDR1 is SGHRS, CDR2 YFSETQ. CDR3 region: CASSLVGSVGAEAFF. CDR3 in DNA: TGCGCCAGCAGCTTGGTAGGGAGCGTTGGTGCTGAAGCTTTCTTT.

The chain couples TRBV27 to TRBJ2-1, with 12 bases aligning to TRBD1. Germline-derived CDR1 and CDR2 are MNHEY and SMNVEV (reference sequence). The J segment lost 0 bases and the V segment lost 5 bases, leaving 5 bases of the junction unmatched. The length of the CDR3 is 17 residues. This chain's CDR3 is CASSPQGQGASYNEQFF. CDR3 coding DNA: TGTGCCAGCAGTCCTCAGGGACAGGGGGCCTCCTACAATGAGCAGTTCTTC.

This chain connects TRBV5-4 to TRBJ2-7, with TRBD2 identical over 11 bases. Germline V gene lookup returns CDR1 SGHNT and CDR2 YYREEE (reference sequence). V lost 1 base and J lost 5; bases outside the gene matches: 11. The CDR3 consists of 17 residues. For the CDR3, the DNA is TGTGCCAGCAGCTTGCTATTGGTAGCGGGAGGGTATAACGAGCAGTACTTC. Translated, it gives CASSLLLVAGGYNEQYF.

The chain couples TRBV19 to TRBJ1-2; 7 nucleotides agree with TRBD1. Germline CDR1 LNHDA, CDR2 SQIVND (reference sequence). The J segment lost 4 bases and the V segment lost 3 bases, leaving 5 bases of the junction unmatched. The CDR3 consists of 14 residues. The CDR3: CASSIGTELYGYTF. CDR3 DNA: TGTGCCAGTAGTATTGGGACAGAACTCTATGGCTACACCTTC.

V is TRBV6-5 and J is TRBJ1-5; D uncertain. V was clipped by 5 bases and J by 11 bases, with 16 bases between them. Per the germline V gene, CDR1 is MNHEY and CDR2 is SVGAGI. The CDR3 has 13 amino acids. The DNA of the CDR3 is TGTGCCAGCAGTGAGGCTGACCCCGGGACCCAGCATTTT. It specifies CASSEADPGTQHF.

CDR3 bases: TGTGCCAGCAGCTTAGCGGACACCACTGAAGCTTTCTTT. It specifies CASSLADTTEAFF. The rearrangement uses TRBV7-8 and TRBJ1-1, with TRBD1 as a possible D gene (5 bases). Germline V gene lookup returns CDR1 SGHVS and CDR2 FQNEAQ. The germline V and J ends were trimmed by 0 bases and 4 bases, with 6 bases remaining between them. This CDR3 has 13 amino acids.

The chain joins TRBV25-1 to TRBJ2-7, with 10 bases matching TRBD1. CDR3 length: 16 residues. Germline CDR1 MGHDK, CDR2 SYGVNS. J lost 5 bases, V lost 4 bases, and 11 bases had no gene match. The CDR3 DNA reads as TGTGCCAGCAGTGGACCCCCCGACAGGGGGCGTAACGAGCAGTACTTC. This encodes CASSGPPDRGRNEQYF.

The CDR3 region is CASSVHGTAYGYTF. CDR3 bases: TGTGCCAGCAGTGTCCACGGGACAGCCTATGGCTACACCTTC. The chain uses TRBV6-1 and TRBJ1-2, with 7 bases fitting TRBD1. CDR3 length: 14 amino acids. Germline assignment: CDR1 MNHNS and CDR2 SASEGT. J lost 4 bases, V lost 4 bases, and 6 bases had no gene match.

The rearrangement joins TRBV5-4 to TRBJ2-5; D may be TRBD2 (5 bases). Germline V gene data show CDR1 as SGHNT and CDR2 as YYREEE (reference sequence). This CDR3 region has 15 residues. V lost 2 bases and J lost 1, with 12 bases in between. DNA for the CDR3: TGTGCCAGCAGCTTCAGAGGGTTTGGCCAAGAGACCCAGTACTTC. It codes for CASSFRGFGQETQYF.

The chain uses TRBV27 and TRBJ2-1; D is ambiguous. Germline CDR1 MNHEY, CDR2 SMNVEV (reference sequence). This CDR3 comprises 15 residues. The V end was cut by 7 bases, the J end by 0 bases, with 13 bases between. CDR3 amino acids: CASKPIASSYNEQFF. The CDR3 coding sequence is TGTGCCAGCAAACCCATAGCCAGCTCCTACAATGAGCAGTTCTTC.

The gene calls are TRBV6-1 and TRBJ1-3, with a possible D match to TRBD1 (6 bases). Germline V gene sequence: CDR1 MNHNS, CDR2 SASEGT. The CDR3 is 15 amino acids. Deletions cut 4 bases from V and 2 bases from J, with 12 bases between. The CDR3 sequence: CASSGTGSAGNTIYF. The CDR3 DNA follows: TGTGCCAGCAGTGGAACAGGGTCCGCTGGAAACACCATATATTTT.